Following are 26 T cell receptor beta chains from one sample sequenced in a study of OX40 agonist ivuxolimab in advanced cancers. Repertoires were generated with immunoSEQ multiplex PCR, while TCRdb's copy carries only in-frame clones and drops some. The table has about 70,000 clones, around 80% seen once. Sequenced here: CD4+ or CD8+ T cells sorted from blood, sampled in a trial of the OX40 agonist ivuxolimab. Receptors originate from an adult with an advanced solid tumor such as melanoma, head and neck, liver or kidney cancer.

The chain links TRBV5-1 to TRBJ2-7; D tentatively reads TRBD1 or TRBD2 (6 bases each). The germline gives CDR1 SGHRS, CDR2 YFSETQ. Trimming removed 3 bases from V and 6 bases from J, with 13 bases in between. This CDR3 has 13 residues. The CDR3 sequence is CASSSQGGREQYF. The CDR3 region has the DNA TGCGCCAGCAGCTCCCAAGGGGGGCGCGAGCAGTACTTC.

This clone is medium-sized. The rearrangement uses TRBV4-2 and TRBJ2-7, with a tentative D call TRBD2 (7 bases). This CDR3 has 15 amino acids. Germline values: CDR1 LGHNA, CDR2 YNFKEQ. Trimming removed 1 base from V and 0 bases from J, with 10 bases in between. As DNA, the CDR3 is TGTGCCAGCAGCCAAGCACGGGGGGCCTCCTACGAGCAGTACTTC. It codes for CASSQARGASYEQYF.

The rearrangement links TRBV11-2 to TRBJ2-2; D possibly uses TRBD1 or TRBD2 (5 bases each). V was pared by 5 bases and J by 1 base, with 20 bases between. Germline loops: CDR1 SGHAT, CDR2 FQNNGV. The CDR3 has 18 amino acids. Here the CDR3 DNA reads TGTGCCAGCAGCCCCCTGGGGACCGGGACGGAGAACACCGGGGAGCTGTTTTTT. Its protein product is CASSPLGTGTENTGELFF.

The CDR3 region has the DNA TGTGCCAGCAGCTTCGTCCTAGCGGGGAGCCCATGGGATGAGCAGTTCTTC. It translates to CASSFVLAGSPWDEQFF. The chain carries TRBV5-4 and TRBJ2-1, with 9 bases fitting TRBD2. The CDR3 spans 17 residues. V shed 2 bases, J shed 8 bases, and the junction held 14 bases outside the gene matches. The germline V gene has CDR1 SGHNT and CDR2 YYREEE (reference sequence).

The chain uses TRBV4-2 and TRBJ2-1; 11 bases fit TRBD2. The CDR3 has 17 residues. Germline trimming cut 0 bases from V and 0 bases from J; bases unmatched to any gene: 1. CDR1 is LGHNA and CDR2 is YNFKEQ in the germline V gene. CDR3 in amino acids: CASSQDTSGGSYNEQFF. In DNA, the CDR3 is TGTGCCAGCAGCCAAGATACTAGCGGGGGCTCCTACAATGAGCAGTTCTTC.

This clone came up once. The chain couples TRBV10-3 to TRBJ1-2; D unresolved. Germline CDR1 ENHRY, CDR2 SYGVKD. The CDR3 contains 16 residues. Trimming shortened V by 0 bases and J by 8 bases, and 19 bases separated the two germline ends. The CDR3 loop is CAISESTPPRVGGYTF. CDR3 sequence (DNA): TGTGCCATCAGTGAGTCCACCCCGCCGAGGGTCGGCGGCTACACCTTC.

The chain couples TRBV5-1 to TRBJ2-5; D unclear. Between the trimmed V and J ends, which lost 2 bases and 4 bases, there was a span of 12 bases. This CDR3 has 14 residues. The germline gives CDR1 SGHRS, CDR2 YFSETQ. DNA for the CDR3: TGCGCCAGCAGCTTACAAGGGTCGGGAGAGACCCAGTACTTC. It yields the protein CASSLQGSGETQYF.

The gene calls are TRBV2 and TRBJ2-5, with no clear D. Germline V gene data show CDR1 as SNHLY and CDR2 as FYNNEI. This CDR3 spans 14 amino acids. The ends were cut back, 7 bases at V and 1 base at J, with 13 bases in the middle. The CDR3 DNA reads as TGTGCCAGCACTCTCGTACCCCCCCAAGAGACCCAGTACTTC. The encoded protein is CASTLVPPQETQYF.

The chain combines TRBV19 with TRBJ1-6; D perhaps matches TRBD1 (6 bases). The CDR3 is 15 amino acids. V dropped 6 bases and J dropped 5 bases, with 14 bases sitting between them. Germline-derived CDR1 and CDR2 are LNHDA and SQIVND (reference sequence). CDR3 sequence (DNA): TGTGCCAGTAGCCCACAGGGAGTCGATAATTCACCCCTCCACTTT. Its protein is CASSPQGVDNSPLHF.

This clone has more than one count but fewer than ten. CDR3 nucleotide sequence: TGTGCCAGCAGTTTATTAGAAGGGGCAGGGGGGGGCAATCAGCCCCAGCATTTT. This encodes CASSLLEGAGGGNQPQHF. The rearrangement links TRBV28 to TRBJ1-5, with TRBD1 matching over 7 bases. The CDR3 has 18 residues. V lost 1 base and J lost 2; bases outside the gene matches: 11. Germline V lookup: CDR1 MDHEN, CDR2 SYDVKM.

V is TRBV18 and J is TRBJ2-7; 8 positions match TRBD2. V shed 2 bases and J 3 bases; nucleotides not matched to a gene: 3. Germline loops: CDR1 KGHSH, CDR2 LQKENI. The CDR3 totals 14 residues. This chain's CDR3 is CASSPTSGDYEQYF. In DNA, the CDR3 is TGTGCCAGCTCACCAACTAGCGGCGACTACGAGCAGTACTTC. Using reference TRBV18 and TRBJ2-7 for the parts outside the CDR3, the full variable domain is NAGVMQNPRHLVRRRGQEARLRCSPMKGHSHVYWYRQLPEEGLKFMVYLQKENIIDESGMPKERFSAEFPKEGPSILRIQQVVRGDSAAYFCASSPTSGDYEQYFGPGTRLTVT.

The CDR3 sequence is CASSNPGDFYSGANVLTF. Here the CDR3 DNA reads TGTGCCAGTAGTAACCCAGGGGACTTTTACTCTGGGGCCAACGTCCTGACTTTC. The chain employs TRBV19 and TRBJ2-6; D could derive from TRBD1 or TRBD2 (6 bases each). V lost 4 bases and J 0 bases, leaving 16 bases between the germline ends. Germline V gene lookup returns CDR1 LNHDA and CDR2 SQIVND (reference sequence). This CDR3 contains 18 residues.

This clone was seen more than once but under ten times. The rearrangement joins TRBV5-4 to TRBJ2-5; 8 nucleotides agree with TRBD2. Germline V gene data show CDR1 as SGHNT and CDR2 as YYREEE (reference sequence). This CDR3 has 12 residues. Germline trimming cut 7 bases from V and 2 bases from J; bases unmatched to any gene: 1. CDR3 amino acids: CASQRGQETQYF. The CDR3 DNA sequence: TGTGCCAGCCAGCGGGGGCAAGAGACCCAGTACTTC.

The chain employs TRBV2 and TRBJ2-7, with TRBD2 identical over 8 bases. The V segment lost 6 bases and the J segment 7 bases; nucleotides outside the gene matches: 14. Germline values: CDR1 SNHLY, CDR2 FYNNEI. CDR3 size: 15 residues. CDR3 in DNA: TGTGCCAGCAGCGGGCCGGGGGGGGAAGGGACAGAGCAGTACTTC. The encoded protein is CASSGPGGEGTEQYF.

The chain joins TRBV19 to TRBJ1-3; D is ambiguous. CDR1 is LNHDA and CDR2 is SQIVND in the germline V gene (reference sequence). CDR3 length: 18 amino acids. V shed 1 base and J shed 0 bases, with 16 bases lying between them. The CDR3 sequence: CASSIGLLQSVSGNTIYF. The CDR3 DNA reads TGTGCCAGTAGTATAGGCCTCCTGCAATCTGTCTCTGGAAACACCATATATTTT.

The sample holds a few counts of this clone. This chain's CDR3 is CASSSLGSNEQFF. For the CDR3, the DNA is TGTGCCAGCAGCTCCCTCGGGTCCAATGAGCAGTTCTTC. The chain links TRBV7-3 to TRBJ2-1; no clear D. The ends were cut back, 4 bases at V and 6 bases at J, with 10 bases in the middle. Germline V gene sequence: CDR1 SGHTA, CDR2 FQGTGA. The CDR3 extends over 13 amino acids.

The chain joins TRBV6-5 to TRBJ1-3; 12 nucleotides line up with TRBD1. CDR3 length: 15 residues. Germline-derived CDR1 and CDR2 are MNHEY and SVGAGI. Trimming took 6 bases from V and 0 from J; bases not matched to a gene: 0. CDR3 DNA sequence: TGTGCCAGCAGGGGACAGGGGGCCTCTGGAAACACCATATATTTT. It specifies CASRGQGASGNTIYF.

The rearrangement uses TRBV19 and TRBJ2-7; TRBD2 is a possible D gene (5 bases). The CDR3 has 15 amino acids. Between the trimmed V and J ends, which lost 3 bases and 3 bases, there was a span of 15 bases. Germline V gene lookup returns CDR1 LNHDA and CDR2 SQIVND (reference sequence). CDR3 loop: CASSMSGKGGYEQYF. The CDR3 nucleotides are TGTGCCAGTAGTATGTCCGGGAAAGGCGGCTACGAGCAGTACTTC.

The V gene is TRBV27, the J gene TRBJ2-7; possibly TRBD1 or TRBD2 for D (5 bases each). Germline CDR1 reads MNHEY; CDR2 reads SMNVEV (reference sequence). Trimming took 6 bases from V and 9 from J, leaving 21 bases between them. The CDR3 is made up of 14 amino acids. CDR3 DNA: TGTGCCAGCAGCTCTCGGGCCGGGGCGCAGGTGCAGTACTTC. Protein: CASSSRAGAQVQYF.

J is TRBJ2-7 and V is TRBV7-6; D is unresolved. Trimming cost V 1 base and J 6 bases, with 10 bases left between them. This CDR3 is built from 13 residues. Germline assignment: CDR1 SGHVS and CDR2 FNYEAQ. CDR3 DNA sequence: TGTGCCAGCAGCTTAGAGGCCCGTTCCGAGCAGTACTTC. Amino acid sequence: CASSLEARSEQYF.

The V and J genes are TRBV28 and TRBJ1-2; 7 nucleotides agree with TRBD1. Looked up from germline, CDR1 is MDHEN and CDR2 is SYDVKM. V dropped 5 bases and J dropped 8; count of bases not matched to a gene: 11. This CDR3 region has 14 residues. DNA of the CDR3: TGTGCCAGCAGTCTATCGGACAGGTTTGGCGGCTACACCTTC. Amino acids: CASSLSDRFGGYTF.

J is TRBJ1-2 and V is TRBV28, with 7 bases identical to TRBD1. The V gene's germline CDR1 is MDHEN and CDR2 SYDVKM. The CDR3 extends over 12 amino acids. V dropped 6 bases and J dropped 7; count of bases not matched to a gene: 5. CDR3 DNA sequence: TGTGCCAGCAGCCGGGGGACAGCTGGCTACACCTTC. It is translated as CASSRGTAGYTF.

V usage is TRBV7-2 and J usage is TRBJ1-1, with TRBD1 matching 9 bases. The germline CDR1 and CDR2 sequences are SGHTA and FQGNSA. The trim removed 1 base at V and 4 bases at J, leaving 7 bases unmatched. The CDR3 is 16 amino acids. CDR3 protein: CASSLDGTGLGTEAFF. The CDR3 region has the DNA TGTGCCAGCAGCTTAGACGGGACAGGGCTGGGCACTGAAGCTTTCTTT.

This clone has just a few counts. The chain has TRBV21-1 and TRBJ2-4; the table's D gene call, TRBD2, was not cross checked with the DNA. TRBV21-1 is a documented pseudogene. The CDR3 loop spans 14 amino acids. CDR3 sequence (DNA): TGTGCCAGCAGCCCCCAAGGACTGGAAAACATTCAGTACTTC. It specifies CASSPQGLENIQYF.

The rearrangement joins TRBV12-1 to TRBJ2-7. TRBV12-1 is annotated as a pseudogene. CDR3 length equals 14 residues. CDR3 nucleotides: TGTGCCAGCAGCCGCCGGGACCGATCCTACGAGCAGTACTTC. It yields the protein CASSRRDRSYEQYF.

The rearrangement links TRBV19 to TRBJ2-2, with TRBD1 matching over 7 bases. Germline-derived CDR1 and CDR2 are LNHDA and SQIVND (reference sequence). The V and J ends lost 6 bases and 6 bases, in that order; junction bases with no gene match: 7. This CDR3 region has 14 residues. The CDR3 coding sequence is TGTGCCAGTAGGAACCAGGGGGAAGCCGGGGAGCTGTTTTTT. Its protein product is CASRNQGEAGELFF. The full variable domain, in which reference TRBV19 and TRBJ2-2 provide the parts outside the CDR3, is DGGITQSPKYLFRKEGQNVTLSCEQNLNHDAMYWYRQDPGQGLRLIYYSQIVNDFQKGDIAEGYSVSREKKESFPLTVTSAQKNPTAFYLCASRNQGEAGELFFGEGSRLTVL.